This T cell receptor beta chain was found in a study of cytomegalovirus exposure and HLA in healthy donors. The study, taken as a whole, reports: Highly shared variants forming one cluster were likely a sequencing artifact. Some TCR beta chains (over 150 of them) were listed as cytomegalovirus-associated. Segments of the TCR beta V type were, in most cases, productive about 87% or about 30% of the time in an earlier analysis.

PCR was performed using 60 Vbeta and 13 Jbeta primers. Sequencing was performed with immunoSEQ multiplex PCR; in TCRdb, only in-frame clones are kept and a portion is missing. The sample has under 200,000 clones, around 72% seen once; the top ten hold roughly 1.4%. The junction had 7 bases not matched to a gene; V was cut back by 4 bases and J by 0 bases. Germline V lookup: CDR1 MNHEY, CDR2 SMNVEV (reference sequence). The CDR3 contains 16 residues. Notes on this clone: The antigen is not known.

The chain employs TRBV27 and TRBJ1-1; 8 bases agree with TRBD1. The origin of this receptor is a man aged 18 to 30 in good health and CMV-seronegative. Sequenced sample: PBMCs. CDR3 amino acids: CASSSHRDRLNTEAFF. As DNA, the CDR3 is TGTGCCAGCAGTTCCCATAGGGACAGGCTGAACACTGAAGCTTTCTTT.